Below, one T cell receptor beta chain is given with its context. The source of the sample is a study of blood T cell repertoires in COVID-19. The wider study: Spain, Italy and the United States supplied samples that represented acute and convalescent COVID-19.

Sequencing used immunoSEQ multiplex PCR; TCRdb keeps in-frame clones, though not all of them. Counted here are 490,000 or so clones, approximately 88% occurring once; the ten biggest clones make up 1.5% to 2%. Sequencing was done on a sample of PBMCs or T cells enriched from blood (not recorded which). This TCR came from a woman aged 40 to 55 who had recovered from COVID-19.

In DNA, the CDR3 is TGTGCCAGCAGCTTATCCGGGACAGGGACCGGAAACACCATATATTTT. Translation gives CASSLSGTGTGNTIYF. The chain carries TRBV7-2 and TRBJ1-3, with 9 bases that match TRBD1. In germline, CDR1 is SGHTA, CDR2 FQGNSA. The CDR3 is 16 residues long. V lost 2 bases, J lost 4 bases, and 6 bases stayed unmatched.